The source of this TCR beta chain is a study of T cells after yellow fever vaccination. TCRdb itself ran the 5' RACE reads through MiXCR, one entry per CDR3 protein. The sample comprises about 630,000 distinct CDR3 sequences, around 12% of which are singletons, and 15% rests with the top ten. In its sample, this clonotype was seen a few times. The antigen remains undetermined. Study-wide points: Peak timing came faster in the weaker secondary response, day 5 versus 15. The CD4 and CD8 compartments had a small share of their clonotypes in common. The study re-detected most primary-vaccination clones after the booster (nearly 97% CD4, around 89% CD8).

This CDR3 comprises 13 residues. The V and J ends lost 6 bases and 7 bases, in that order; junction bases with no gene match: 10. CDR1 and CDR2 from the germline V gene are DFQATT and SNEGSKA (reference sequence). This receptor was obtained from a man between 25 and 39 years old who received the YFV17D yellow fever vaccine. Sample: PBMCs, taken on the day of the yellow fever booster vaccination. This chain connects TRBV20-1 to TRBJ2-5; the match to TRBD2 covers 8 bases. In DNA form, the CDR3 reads TGCAGTGCCAGTTCCGGGACTAGTACGACCCAGTACTTC. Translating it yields CSASSGTSTTQYF.